Sequencing of this T cell receptor beta chain was carried out in a study of a mutant IDH1 vaccine in newly diagnosed glioma. The wider study: Of the patients given treatment, about 62% were male and approximately 38% were female, and a mean age of roughly 40 years was recorded. Standard pretreatment was either radiotherapy, temozolomide, or, for most, radiochemotherapy with temozolomide. Study results and caveats: Of all patients, about 94% showed vaccine-induced immune responses.

Profiling relied on immunoSEQ multiplex PCR, and the TCRdb table lists in-frame clones only, not all of them. This table has tens of thousands of clones, 83% appearing once. Germline CDR1 and CDR2: MNHNY and SVGAGI (reference sequence). CDR3 length equals 15 residues. Trimming left V 6 bases short and J 7 bases short, with 21 bases between. Concerning this clone: Its antigen is unidentified.

Time point of the sample: baseline, week 1 (first vaccination visit). Treatment indicated: pre-vaccination baseline after standard-of-care therapy. Donor tumors were new WHO grade 3 or 4 IDH1-mutant, ATRX-lost astrocytomas. The specimen comprised PBMCs, sampled from a glioma patient treated with radiotherapy, temozolomide or both. The receptor was derived from a woman aged 45-65 years with glioma. The chain recombines TRBV6-6 with TRBJ2-5; D tentatively reads TRBD1 or TRBD2 (5 bases each). The CDR3 coding sequence is TGTGCCAGCAGACCTTCCGGGACCTACGAGGGGACCCAGTACTTC. Its protein is CASRPSGTYEGTQYF.